The 32 T cell receptor beta chains below come from one sample, sequenced in a study of a mutant IDH1 vaccine in newly diagnosed glioma. The protocol was immunoSEQ multiplex PCR, while the TCRdb copy is restricted to in-frame clones and leaves out a portion. The sample yields approximately 92,000 clones, around four fifths seen once. Sample time point: baseline, week 1 (first vaccination visit). Documented treatment: pre-vaccination baseline after standard-of-care therapy. Here the sequenced sample was PBMCs, taken from a glioma patient treated with radiotherapy, temozolomide or both. The receptors originated from a woman between 50 and 59 years old with glioma.

The J gene is TRBJ1-1, the V gene TRBV5-4; D possibly corresponds to TRBD1 (6 bases). Per germline, CDR1 SGHNT and CDR2 YYREEE (reference sequence). V lost 2 bases to trimming and J lost 5 bases, with 16 bases between them. This CDR3 is built from 15 residues. CDR3 sequence reads: CASSFEGGRGTEAFF. The DNA for the CDR3 is TGTGCCAGCAGCTTCGAAGGGGGGAGAGGGACTGAAGCTTTCTTT.

The CDR3 loop reads CASSQGRNQPQHF. In nucleotides, the CDR3 is TGTGCCAGCAGCCAGGGACGTAATCAGCCCCAGCATTTT. The gene calls are TRBV6-5 and TRBJ1-5, with TRBD1 as a possible D gene (5 bases). Germline loops: CDR1 MNHEY, CDR2 SVGAGI. This CDR3 spans 13 amino acids. Between the trimmed V and J ends, which lost 6 bases and 4 bases, there was a span of 10 bases.

V and J are TRBV7-9 and TRBJ2-7; TRBD1 matches 9 bases. Germline CDR1 is SEHNR and CDR2 is FQNEAQ (reference sequence). The J segment lost 3 bases and the V segment lost 4 bases, leaving 7 bases of the junction unmatched. This CDR3 has 15 amino acids. CDR3 amino acids: CASSSDRDRVYEQYF. The CDR3 DNA reads TGTGCCAGCAGCTCCGACCGGGACAGGGTCTACGAGCAGTACTTC.

The V and J genes are TRBV19 and TRBJ1-2; 8 positions match TRBD1. Germline CDR1 and CDR2: LNHDA and SQIVND (reference sequence). The ends lost 5 bases at V and 5 bases at J; junction bases unmatched: 7. The CDR3 extends over 14 amino acids. The chain's CDR3 is CASSASTGDYGYTF. CDR3 sequence (DNA): TGTGCCAGTAGTGCCTCGACAGGGGATTATGGCTACACCTTC.

The chain combines TRBV6-5 with TRBJ1-1, with TRBD1 identical over 8 bases. The V gene end was trimmed by 4 bases and the J gene end by 8 bases; junction bases not matched to a gene: 6. Germline V gene sequence: CDR1 MNHEY, CDR2 SVGAGI. The CDR3 consists of 13 residues. For the CDR3, the DNA is TGTGCCAGCAGTTCATCCGGGACAGGAGAAGCTTTCTTT. Its protein product is CASSSSGTGEAFF.

This chain uses TRBV30 with TRBJ1-6; possible D gene TRBD1, 6 bases. Germline assignment: CDR1 GTSNPN and CDR2 SVGIG (reference sequence). The CDR3 consists of 15 residues. Trimming stripped 0 bases from V and 8 bases from J, with 14 bases between. This CDR3 is CAWSVLQGSHSPLHF. The CDR3 DNA reads TGTGCCTGGAGTGTACTACAGGGTTCCCATTCACCCCTCCACTTT.

This chain joins TRBV5-4 and TRBJ2-7, with D unresolved. The germline gives CDR1 SGHNT, CDR2 YYREEE (reference sequence). With 7 bases removed from V and 1 base from J, the gap between germline ends came to 12 bases. This CDR3 contains 13 residues. The CDR3 coding sequence is TGTGCCAGCCGGATGGGTCCTTCCTACGAGCAGTACTTC. Its protein product is CASRMGPSYEQYF.

The chain uses TRBV5-6 and TRBJ1-1; 11 positions agree with TRBD1. V was pared by 4 bases and J by 4 bases, with 9 bases of the junction left unmatched. The germline V gene has CDR1 SGHDT and CDR2 YYEEEE. There are 16 residues in the CDR3. The CDR3 region has the DNA TGTGCCAGCAGCCAACAGGACAGGGGGCGGGTCACTGAAGCTTTCTTT. Its protein is CASSQQDRGRVTEAFF.

The V and J genes are TRBV6-1 and TRBJ2-2; D ambiguous. Between the trimmed V and J ends, which lost 4 bases and 2 bases, there was a span of 11 bases. Germline CDR1 MNHNS, CDR2 SASEGT. This CDR3 is 15 amino acids long. The CDR3 nucleotides read TGTGCCAGCAGTGCGAAAGAGGCCAACACCGGGGAGCTGTTTTTT. It encodes CASSAKEANTGELFF.

The chain couples TRBV5-4 to TRBJ2-5, with D maybe TRBD1 (6 bases). This CDR3 has 14 amino acids. Between the trimmed V and J ends, which lost 0 bases and 5 bases, there was a span of 11 bases. CDR1 and CDR2 (germline): SGHNT, YYREEE (reference sequence). The CDR3 region has the DNA TGTGCCAGCAGCTTGGTGGGGGCCGGGGAGACCCAGTACTTC. This translates into CASSLVGAGETQYF.

The chain carries TRBV9 and TRBJ2-7; 9 bases align to TRBD1. The J segment lost 6 bases and the V segment lost 1 base, leaving 8 bases of the junction unmatched. CDR1 is SGDLS, CDR2 YYNGEE, per germline. The CDR3 spans 15 residues. DNA for the CDR3: TGTGCCAGCAGCGTATCCGGGACAGGGCTGAGCGAGCAGTACTTC. Translating gives CASSVSGTGLSEQYF.

The chain uses TRBV7-2 and TRBJ2-5; D not certain. This CDR3 spans 10 amino acids. Trimming stripped 3 bases from V and 5 bases from J, with 1 base between. Germline V gives CDR1 SGHTA, CDR2 FQGNSA. CDR3 DNA: TGTGCCAGCAGCTTGGAGACCCAGTACTTC. Its translation: CASSLETQYF.

The chain carries TRBV15 and TRBJ2-7, with D possibly being TRBD1 (6 bases). V was clipped by 1 base and J by 3 bases, with 13 bases between them. In germline, CDR1 is LNHNV, CDR2 YYDKDF (reference sequence). This CDR3 spans 15 amino acids. CDR3 in amino acids: CATSRVSGTLYEQYF. CDR3 coding DNA: TGTGCCACCAGCAGAGTGTCCGGGACACTCTACGAGCAGTACTTC.

DNA of the CDR3: TGCGCCAGCAGCTTGACGGACTATGGCTACACCTTC. Residues: CASSLTDYGYTF. The chain carries TRBV5-1 and TRBJ1-2; no definite D call. V was shortened by 1 base and J by 3 bases, with 4 bases between the two germline ends. The germline gives CDR1 SGHRS, CDR2 YFSETQ. CDR3 length equals 12 residues. Together with reference TRBV5-1 and TRBJ1-2, the CDR3 gives the full variable domain: KAGVTQTPRYLIKTRGQQVTLSCSPISGHRSVSWYQQTPGQGLQFLFEYFSETQRNKGNFPGRFSGRQFSNSRSEMNVSTLELGDSALYLCASSLTDYGYTFGSGTRLTVV.

The chain carries TRBV4-3 and TRBJ1-4, with a weak D call TRBD1 (5 bases). Trimming pared 4 bases from V and 8 bases from J, leaving 8 bases between. The CDR3 contains 12 residues. Germline CDR1 LGHNA, CDR2 YSLEER. The CDR3 DNA sequence: TGCGCCAGCAGCCGGGGGGTAGAAAAACTGTTTTTT. Its translation: CASSRGVEKLFF.

This CDR3 reads CASSLFIKGQGSYEQYF. In nucleotides, the CDR3 is TGTGCCAGCAGTTTATTTATTAAAGGACAGGGGTCGTACGAGCAGTACTTC. The chain joins TRBV27 to TRBJ2-7; TRBD1 agrees at 9 bases. Germline lookup yields CDR1 MNHEY and CDR2 SMNVEV (reference sequence). The CDR3 has 17 amino acids. With V trimmed by 1 base and J by 4 bases, 11 bases remained unmatched.

This chain uses TRBV4-1 with TRBJ2-1, with D unresolved. The ends were cut back, 4 bases at V and 6 bases at J, with 10 bases in the middle. The length of the CDR3 is 13 residues. Germline values: CDR1 MGHRA, CDR2 YSYEKL. Here the CDR3 reads CASSLGTSNEQFF. The CDR3 DNA sequence: TGCGCCAGCAGCCTAGGCACGTCCAATGAGCAGTTCTTC.

The chain is built from TRBV18 and TRBJ1-4, with TRBD1 matching over 10 bases. The CDR3 spans 15 residues. V was pared by 4 bases and J by 5 bases, with 4 bases of the junction left unmatched. Germline CDR1 is KGHSH and CDR2 is LQKENI. CDR3 region: CASSLTGQGNEKLFF. The CDR3 region has the DNA TGTGCCAGCTCACTCACGGGACAGGGGAATGAAAAACTGTTTTTT. Using reference TRBV18 and TRBJ1-4 for the parts outside the CDR3, the full variable domain is NAGVMQNPRHLVRRRGQEARLRCSPMKGHSHVYWYRQLPEEGLKFMVYLQKENIIDESGMPKERFSAEFPKEGPSILRIQQVVRGDSAAYFCASSLTGQGNEKLFFGSGTQLSVL.

The V call is TRBV5-1, the J call TRBJ2-1, with 14 bases aligning to TRBD2. V lost 4 bases and J lost 5; bases outside the gene matches: 5. Per germline, CDR1 SGHRS and CDR2 YFSETQ. The CDR3 loop spans 16 amino acids. The DNA of the CDR3 is TGCGCCAGCAGCCCGGTGACTAGCGGGGGGGACAATGAGCAGTTCTTC. Amino acids: CASSPVTSGGDNEQFF.

The chain combines TRBV2 with TRBJ1-5; weak D call: TRBD1 (5 bases). This CDR3 spans 18 amino acids. CDR1 is SNHLY, CDR2 FYNNEI, per germline. Trimming removed 6 bases from V and 1 base from J, with 22 bases in between. The CDR3 DNA reads TGTGCCAGCAGCCGTCTCCCCGTATACGGGACGAGCAATCAGCCCCAGCATTTT. Protein sequence: CASSRLPVYGTSNQPQHF. Together with reference TRBV2 and TRBJ1-5, the CDR3 gives the full variable domain: EPEVTQTPSHQVTQMGQEVILRCVPISNHLYFYWYRQILGQKVEFLVSFYNNEISEKSEIFDDQFSVERPDGSNFTLKIRSTKLEDSAMYFCASSRLPVYGTSNQPQHFGDGTRLSIL.

Only one count was recorded for this clone. The CDR3 nucleotides are TGTGCCAGCAGCCTTGACAGGGGGGACACTGAAGCTTTCTTT. Its protein is CASSLDRGDTEAFF. J is TRBJ1-1 and V is TRBV6-4; 9 nucleotides align to TRBD1. V trimming: 6 bases; J trimming: 3 bases; junction bases outside the gene matches: 5. The CDR3 contains 14 residues. Per germline, CDR1 MRHNA and CDR2 SNTAGT.

This clone was observed once. The gene calls are TRBV5-5 and TRBJ2-7; D is unclear. The CDR3 has 15 residues. Trimming cost V 2 bases and J 1 base, with 13 bases left between them. Germline assignment: CDR1 SGHKS and CDR2 YYEKEE (reference sequence). The CDR3: CASSFGRTASYEQYF. CDR3 coding DNA: TGTGCCAGCAGCTTTGGAAGGACGGCTTCCTACGAGCAGTACTTC.

This chain uses TRBV9 with TRBJ2-3, with TRBD2 as a possible D gene (6 bases). The germline CDR1 and CDR2 sequences are SGDLS and YYNGEE. V lost 3 bases and J lost 0, with 29 bases in between. There are 21 residues in the CDR3. CDR3 DNA sequence: TGTGCCAGCAGCGCAAGAGGGTCGGGAGCTACCAGGCTTTTCAGCACAGATACGCAGTATTTT. Protein product: CASSARGSGATRLFSTDTQYF.

This clone has more than one count but fewer than ten. Its ends do not fully match the called genes, so a read error is possible. The chain recombines TRBV5-1 with TRBJ1-4, with a weak D call TRBD1 (6 bases). Germline-derived CDR1 and CDR2 are SGHRS and YFSETQ. CDR3 length equals 15 residues. The CDR3 is CAGSSQGNVAEKLFF. In nucleotides, the CDR3 is TGCGCCGGCAGCTCACAGGGAAACGTCGCTGAAAAACTGTTTTTT.

The V call is TRBV7-2, the J call TRBJ2-2; 7 nucleotides line up with TRBD1. The CDR3 is 15 residues long. After removal of 1 base from V and 3 bases from J, the junction contained 2 bases not matched to a gene. Germline values: CDR1 SGHTA, CDR2 FQGNSA. The DNA for the CDR3 is TGTGCCAGCAGCTTAGGAGACAGGGACACCGGGGAGCTGTTTTTT. Translated: CASSLGDRDTGELFF.

The chain couples TRBV30 to TRBJ2-3, with 7 nucleotides matching TRBD1. In germline, CDR1 is GTSNPN, CDR2 SVGIG (reference sequence). J lost 4 bases, V lost 4 bases, and 2 bases had no gene match. The CDR3 is made up of 12 amino acids. The CDR3 DNA is TGTGCCTGGAACAGGGGATCAGATACGCAGTATTTT. As protein: CAWNRGSDTQYF.

The rearrangement joins TRBV28 to TRBJ1-6, with D maybe TRBD1 (5 bases). Germline assignment: CDR1 MDHEN and CDR2 SYDVKM. V lost 6 bases and J lost 0, with 12 bases in between. The length of the CDR3 is 16 residues. The DNA for the CDR3 is TGTGCCAGCAGCCTTGGGGGGAGCTCCTATAATTCACCCCTCCACTTT. Residues: CASSLGGSSYNSPLHF.

The chain employs TRBV11-3 and TRBJ1-1, with D possibly matching TRBD1 (6 bases). Trimming removed 5 bases at V and 1 base at J, with 11 bases between. The CDR3 sequence is 14 residues long. CDR1 and CDR2 (germline): SGHNT, YENEEA. The CDR3 loop reads CASSARDKNTEAFF. In DNA form, the CDR3 reads TGTGCCAGCAGCGCCCGGGACAAGAACACTGAAGCTTTCTTT.

The chain has TRBV14 and TRBJ2-4, with TRBD2 as a possible D gene (5 bases). Germline CDR1 and CDR2: SGHDN and FVKESK. V was pared by 5 bases and J by 4 bases, with 15 bases between. CDR3 length equals 15 residues. CDR3 DNA: TGTGCCAGCAGCGCTAACACCGGGGTTAAAAACATTCAGTACTTC. It specifies CASSANTGVKNIQYF.

The rearrangement links TRBV18 to TRBJ1-3; no definite D call. CDR3 length: 15 amino acids. Trimming shortened V by 4 bases and J by 0 bases, and 10 bases separated the two germline ends. Per germline, CDR1 KGHSH and CDR2 LQKENI. CDR3 sequence: CASSQSSSSGNTIYF. CDR3 nucleotide sequence: TGTGCCAGCTCACAATCGTCCAGCTCTGGAAACACCATATATTTT.

The V gene is TRBV19, the J gene TRBJ1-4, with a possible D match to TRBD1 (5 bases). This CDR3 is built from 15 residues. Trimming pared 6 bases from V and 3 bases from J, leaving 14 bases between. Germline V gives CDR1 LNHDA, CDR2 SQIVND (reference sequence). The CDR3 DNA follows: TGTGCCAGTAGGCCTGGGACGGTTCCTAATGAAAAACTGTTTTTT. Encoded protein: CASRPGTVPNEKLFF.

This clone was counted only a few times. The chain has TRBV27 and TRBJ1-2; 8 bases are a match to TRBD1. Germline loops: CDR1 MNHEY, CDR2 SMNVEV (reference sequence). This CDR3 is 13 amino acids long. V dropped 5 bases and J dropped 4; count of bases not matched to a gene: 3. The CDR3, as DNA: TGTGCCAGCAGTAGGACAGGGATCTATGGCTACACCTTC. Amino acids: CASSRTGIYGYTF.